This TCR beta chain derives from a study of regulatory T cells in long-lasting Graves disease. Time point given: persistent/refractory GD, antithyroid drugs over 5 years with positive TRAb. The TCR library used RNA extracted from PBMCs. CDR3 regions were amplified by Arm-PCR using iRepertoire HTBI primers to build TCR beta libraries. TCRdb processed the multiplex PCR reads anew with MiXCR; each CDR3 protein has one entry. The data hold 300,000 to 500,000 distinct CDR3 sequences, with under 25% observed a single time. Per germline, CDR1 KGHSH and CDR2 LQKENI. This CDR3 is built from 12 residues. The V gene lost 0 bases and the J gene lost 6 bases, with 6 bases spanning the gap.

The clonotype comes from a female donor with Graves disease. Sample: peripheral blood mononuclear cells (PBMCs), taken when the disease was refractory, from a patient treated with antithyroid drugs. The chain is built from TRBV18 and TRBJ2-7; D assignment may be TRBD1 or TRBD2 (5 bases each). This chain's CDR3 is CASSPPGREQYF. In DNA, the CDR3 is TGTGCCAGCTCACCACCGGGACGCGAGCAGTACTTC.